This T cell receptor (beta chain) was captured by sequencing in a study of blood T cell repertoires in COVID-19. Whole-study context: Sources were T cells, B-cell-depleted T cells, or PBMCs; the material itself was cDNA or gDNA.

The data were produced by immunoSEQ multiplex PCR, yet TCRdb's version contains in-frame clones alone and is incomplete. Among about 180,000 clones listed, 80% to 90% were seen once. Enrolment of Seattle patients took place during active infection, and they were followed longitudinally. Germline lookup yields CDR1 SGHRS and CDR2 YFSETQ. This CDR3 comprises 13 residues. Trimming took 1 base from V and 5 from J, leaving 9 bases between them. Material for sequencing was peripheral blood. V is TRBV5-1 and J is TRBJ1-1; D is possibly TRBD1 (5 bases). This TCR came from a woman of 80 years or more with COVID-19, enrolled during active disease. The CDR3 reads CASSLTGGTEAFF. As DNA, the CDR3 is TGCGCCAGCAGCTTGACCGGGGGGACTGAAGCTTTCTTT.